The 14 T cell receptor beta chains presented below share a single source sample, sequenced in a study of shared clonotypes between healthy human individuals. Sequencing was performed with immunoSEQ multiplex PCR; in TCRdb, only in-frame clones are kept and a portion is missing. The sample has approximately 400,000 clones; just over 95% are singletons. The specimen sequenced was memory CD8+ T cells sorted from blood. Subset denoted: CD45RO+ cells pooled with CCR7-negative TemRA cells. These receptors originate from a man aged 25 to 45 in good health.

Note on this clone: Other DNA sequences of this sample code for an identical CDR3. V is TRBV19 and J is TRBJ2-3; D is unresolved. The germline V gene encodes CDR1 LNHDA and CDR2 SQIVND (reference sequence). With 7 bases removed from V and 2 bases from J, the gap between germline ends came to 16 bases. CDR3 length equals 15 residues. The CDR3 loop reads CASTRRPTPTDTQYF. CDR3 nucleotides: TGTGCCAGTACTCGGCGGCCGACACCCACAGATACGCAGTATTTT. Full variable domain (missing parts from reference TRBV19 and TRBJ2-3): DGGITQSPKYLFRKEGQNVTLSCEQNLNHDAMYWYRQDPGQGLRLIYYSQIVNDFQKGDIAEGYSVSREKKESFPLTVTSAQKNPTAFYLCASTRRPTPTDTQYFGPGTRLTVL.

The chain has TRBV19 and TRBJ1-2; TRBD1 matches at 9 bases. There are 16 residues in the CDR3. Germline V gene sequence: CDR1 LNHDA, CDR2 SQIVND (reference sequence). Trimming took 1 base from V and 4 from J; bases not matched to a gene: 7. In DNA, the CDR3 is TGTGCCAGTAGTATAGCGGGACAGGGTCCCCGCTATGGCTACACCTTC. Its translation is CASSIAGQGPRYGYTF.

The chain couples TRBV27 to TRBJ1-5; 7 nucleotides align to TRBD1. V lost 5 bases, J lost 7 bases, and 14 bases stayed unmatched. Germline CDR1 and CDR2: MNHEY and SMNVEV (reference sequence). The CDR3 contains 16 residues. The CDR3 protein is CASSQLRQGRRQPQHF. The DNA of the CDR3 is TGTGCCAGCAGTCAACTCCGACAGGGAAGGAGGCAGCCCCAGCATTTT.

The rearrangement links TRBV28 to TRBJ2-1; TRBD1 agrees at 10 bases. Germline trimming cut 3 bases from V and 8 bases from J; bases unmatched to any gene: 10. This CDR3 is built from 16 residues. Germline values: CDR1 MDHEN, CDR2 SYDVKM. DNA for the CDR3: TGTGCCAGCAGTTTGGGACCCGGGACAGGGGAGGATGAGCAGTTCTTC. Translating gives CASSLGPGTGEDEQFF.

J is TRBJ2-7 and V is TRBV21-1. TRBV21-1 is recorded as a pseudogene. This CDR3 region has 16 residues. The CDR3 DNA reads TGTGCCAGCAGCAAAGGGCCGGGACGGAGGAACTACGAGCAGTACTTC. Protein product: CASSKGPGRRNYEQYF.

This chain links TRBV7-9 with TRBJ1-2; D possibly corresponds to TRBD1 (5 bases). Germline V gene lookup returns CDR1 SEHNR and CDR2 FQNEAQ (reference sequence). There are 14 residues in the CDR3. V was shortened by 3 bases and J by 7 bases, with 15 bases between the two germline ends. DNA for the CDR3: TGTGCCAGCAGCTTCTCGGGACGGGACTTTGGCTACACCTTC. Amino acids: CASSFSGRDFGYTF.

This rearrangement joins TRBV5-1 to TRBJ1-3; D ambiguous. CDR3 length: 15 residues. Germline V CDR1 and CDR2: SGHRS, YFSETQ. Trimming removed 2 bases at V and 0 bases at J, with 9 bases between. The CDR3 nucleotides are TGCGCCAGCAGCTTTCTTGGCGACTCTGGAAACACCATATATTTT. It encodes CASSFLGDSGNTIYF.

The chain combines TRBV6-5 with TRBJ1-4; no clear D gene. Trimming shortened V by 5 bases and J by 3 bases, and 10 bases separated the two germline ends. Germline loops: CDR1 MNHEY, CDR2 SVGAGI. The CDR3 consists of 14 residues. The CDR3 spells CASSIDAANEKLFF. The DNA for the CDR3 is TGTGCCAGCAGTATAGACGCGGCTAATGAAAAACTGTTTTTT.

The genes are TRBV5-1 and TRBJ2-2, with D possibly TRBD1 on 5 matching bases. Germline CDR1 and CDR2: SGHRS and YFSETQ. Trimming took 4 bases from V and 0 from J, leaving 10 bases between them. CDR3 size: 15 residues. For the CDR3, the DNA is TGCGCCAGCAGCAGGGGTGGAACGAACACCGGGGAGCTGTTTTTT. This sequence encodes CASSRGGTNTGELFF.

The J gene is TRBJ1-5, the V gene TRBV19; 10 nucleotides match TRBD1. The CDR3 has 15 amino acids. V lost 7 bases to trimming and J lost 6 bases; unmatched junction nucleotides: 9. Germline CDR1 LNHDA, CDR2 SQIVND (reference sequence). The CDR3 nucleotides read TGTGCCAGTAAGGGGACAGGGGTCCGGAGTCAGCCCCAGCATTTT. Translation gives CASKGTGVRSQPQHF.

The gene calls are TRBV18 and TRBJ2-7; 13 bases align to TRBD2. V gave up 1 base and J gave up 2 bases; unmatched junction bases: 5. The V gene's germline CDR1 is KGHSH and CDR2 LQKENI. This CDR3 contains 17 residues. The CDR3 DNA follows: TGTGCCAGCTCACCACAGGGACTAGCGGGGTGGACCTACGAGCAGTACTTC. It specifies CASSPQGLAGWTYEQYF.

The chain is built from TRBV28 and TRBJ1-5; D perhaps matches TRBD1 (5 bases). This CDR3 spans 15 amino acids. The V gene's germline CDR1 is MDHEN and CDR2 SYDVKM. V lost 7 bases to trimming and J lost 6 bases, with 19 bases between them. The chain's CDR3 is CASTQTRGISQPQHF. The CDR3 nucleotides read TGTGCCAGCACCCAGACACGGGGCATAAGTCAGCCCCAGCATTTT.

The CDR3 here is CASSLQGDTQYF. CDR3 bases: TGTGCCAGCTCACTACAGGGGGATACGCAGTATTTT. This chain joins TRBV18 and TRBJ2-3, with 7 bases matching TRBD1. Trimming took 4 bases from V and 6 from J; bases not matched to a gene: 1. This CDR3 is 12 amino acids long. Germline lookup yields CDR1 KGHSH and CDR2 LQKENI.

This chain joins TRBV6-1 and TRBJ2-7; D possibly corresponds to TRBD1 (5 bases). The CDR3 is 13 residues long. The ends were cut back, 3 bases at V and 3 bases at J, with 9 bases in the middle. CDR1 is MNHNS, CDR2 SASEGT, per germline. CDR3 bases: TGTGCCAGCAGTGAGCAGGGCTACTACGAGCAGTACTTC. Residues: CASSEQGYYEQYF.